The 25 T cell receptor beta chains listed next were all sequenced from one sample in a study of blood T cell repertoires in COVID-19. The repertoire was sequenced with immunoSEQ multiplex PCR; TCRdb's copy has only in-frame clones and lacks some. Of 50,000 to 85,000 clones in the sample, 82% were seen once. The sequenced sample consisted of peripheral blood. These receptors all stem from a man aged 55 to 70 with acute or convalescent COVID-19.

The V call is TRBV2, the J call TRBJ2-3; D perhaps matches TRBD1 (8 bases). Germline V gives CDR1 SNHLY, CDR2 FYNNEI. The V end was cut by 6 bases, the J end by 5 bases, with 18 bases between. The CDR3 runs 15 residues. The CDR3 coding sequence is TGTGCCAGCAGATTAGGGGGGGACAGGTTAGATACGCAGTATTTT. Its translation: CASRLGGDRLDTQYF. Based on the CDR3 plus reference TRBV2 and TRBJ2-3, the full variable domain is EPEVTQTPSHQVTQMGQEVILRCVPISNHLYFYWYRQILGQKVEFLVSFYNNEISEKSEIFDDQFSVERPDGSNFTLKIRSTKLEDSAMYFCASRLGGDRLDTQYFGPGTRLTVL.

V is TRBV19 and J is TRBJ1-6; TRBD1 matches at 9 bases. The CDR3 covers 17 residues. The germline gives CDR1 LNHDA, CDR2 SQIVND (reference sequence). V shed 5 bases and J 4 bases; nucleotides not matched to a gene: 9. The CDR3 loop reads CASSAGQGITYNSPLHF. Written as DNA, the CDR3 is TGTGCCAGTAGTGCAGGACAGGGGATTACTTATAATTCACCCCTCCACTTT.

V and J are TRBV12-3 or TRBV12-4 and TRBJ1-2; no reliable D call. The CDR3 is 11 residues long. The V end lost 8 bases, the J end lost 4 bases, and 8 bases lay between the germline ends. CDR3 in DNA: TGTGCCAGCCACGGCGGCTATGGCTACACCTTC. It codes for CASHGGYGYTF.

The chain combines TRBV7-8 with TRBJ1-6, with D perhaps TRBD1 (5 bases). The length of the CDR3 is 14 residues. With 4 bases removed from V and 7 bases from J, the gap between germline ends came to 11 bases. CDR1 and CDR2 from the germline V gene are SGHVS and FQNEAQ. This CDR3 is CASSSHGGNSPLHF. Here the CDR3 DNA reads TGTGCCAGCAGCTCACACGGGGGAAATTCACCCCTCCACTTT.

The chain carries TRBV28 and TRBJ1-4; TRBD1 might be the D (6 bases). Germline V CDR1 and CDR2: MDHEN, SYDVKM. V was shortened by 3 bases and J by 2 bases, with 16 bases between the two germline ends. This CDR3 has 17 residues. DNA for the CDR3: TGTGCCAGCAGTTTGAGAACAGGGATTTTGACTAATGAAAAACTGTTTTTT. This codes for CASSLRTGILTNEKLFF.

The CDR3 DNA reads as TGTGCCAGCAGCCCCGGGACAACTAATGAAAAACTGTTTTTT. Translated: CASSPGTTNEKLFF. V and J are TRBV9 and TRBJ1-4; D uncertain. CDR3 length: 14 residues. Trimming left V 4 bases short and J 0 bases short, with 7 bases between. The V gene's germline CDR1 is SGDLS and CDR2 YYNGEE.

The chain joins TRBV29-1 to TRBJ1-2; perhaps TRBD1 as D (5 bases). The CDR3 runs 13 residues. CDR1 SQVTM and CDR2 ANQGSEA come from the germline V gene. Trimming shortened V by 4 bases and J by 4 bases, and 13 bases separated the two germline ends. The CDR3 loop reads CSVAAGRGYGYTF. The CDR3 coding sequence is TGCAGCGTTGCCGCAGGGCGGGGCTATGGCTACACCTTC. The whole variable domain, filled in from reference TRBV29-1 and TRBJ1-2, reads SAVISQKPSRDICQRGTSLTIQCQVDSQVTMMFWYRQQPGQSLTLIATANQGSEATYESGFVIDKFPISRPNLTFSTLTVSNMSPEDSSIYLCSVAAGRGYGYTFGSGTRLTVV.

The chain uses TRBV10-2 and TRBJ2-4; 10 bases map to TRBD1. Per the germline V gene, CDR1 is WSHSY and CDR2 is SAAADI. The trim removed 4 bases at V and 3 bases at J, leaving 6 bases unmatched. The CDR3 consists of 16 residues. CDR3: CASSADRGVVKNIQYF. In DNA, the CDR3 is TGCGCCAGCAGTGCGGACAGGGGGGTCGTCAAAAACATTCAGTACTTC.

This sequence joins TRBV6-2 or TRBV6-3 and TRBJ2-5, with a weak D call TRBD1 (5 bases). Germline lookup yields CDR1 MNHEY and CDR2 SVGEGT. The CDR3 length is 12 residues. The germline V and J ends were trimmed by 3 bases and 5 bases, with 7 bases remaining between them. The chain's CDR3 is CASSYPGETQYF. CDR3 nucleotides: TGTGCCAGCAGTTATCCAGGGGAGACCCAGTACTTC.

This clone was picked up one time. The chain is built from TRBV5-4 and TRBJ1-1, with 11 bases lining up with TRBD1. The CDR3 spans 17 residues. In germline, CDR1 is SGHNT, CDR2 YYREEE (reference sequence). The junction had 8 bases not matched to a gene; V was cut back by 4 bases and J by 0 bases. The CDR3 protein is CASSIGQGAGVNTEAFF. CDR3 sequence (DNA): TGTGCCAGCAGCATAGGACAGGGGGCAGGAGTGAACACTGAAGCTTTCTTT.

The chain recombines TRBV30 with TRBJ1-2; 9 bases agree with TRBD1. The V segment lost 0 bases and the J segment 5 bases; nucleotides outside the gene matches: 7. The CDR3 runs 15 residues. Germline V lookup: CDR1 GTSNPN, CDR2 SVGIG (reference sequence). CDR3 loop: CAWSVGDRVEYGYTF. CDR3 DNA sequence: TGTGCCTGGAGTGTAGGGGACAGGGTGGAGTATGGCTACACCTTC.

CDR3 sequence (DNA): TGTGCCAGCAGCTTAGTCGGGGGACAGGGCTATGGCTACACCTTC. It yields the protein CASSLVGGQGYGYTF. The chain has TRBV7-2 and TRBJ1-2; 9 positions agree with TRBD1. Germline CDR1 SGHTA, CDR2 FQGNSA. This CDR3 comprises 15 residues. The V and J ends lost 1 base and 4 bases, in that order; junction bases with no gene match: 4.

V gene TRBV7-2 combines with J gene TRBJ2-2; 9 bases agree with TRBD2. Trimming removed 2 bases from V and 9 bases from J; junction bases left unmatched: 13. The CDR3 covers 17 residues. Germline V gene lookup returns CDR1 SGHTA and CDR2 FQGNSA. Written as DNA, the CDR3 is TGTGCCAGCAGCTTACTTCCTGCGACTAGCGGAACACGGGAGCTGTTTTTT. Encoded protein: CASSLLPATSGTRELFF.

This rearrangement joins TRBV11-2 to TRBJ2-3; D gene uncertain. Trimming removed 6 bases from V and 4 bases from J, with 23 bases in between. CDR1 and CDR2 (germline): SGHAT, FQNNGV. The CDR3 is 17 amino acids. The CDR3 is CASSQQWRIDPPDTQYF. CDR3 in DNA: TGTGCCAGCAGTCAACAATGGCGGATCGATCCCCCAGATACGCAGTATTTT.

The V gene is TRBV7-9, the J gene TRBJ2-1; 7 bases agree with TRBD2. The CDR3 loop spans 14 amino acids. Germline CDR1 is SEHNR and CDR2 is FQNEAQ (reference sequence). V lost 4 bases, J lost 7 bases, and 7 bases stayed unmatched. The CDR3 region is CASSSSGGGNEQFF. The CDR3, as DNA: TGTGCCAGCAGCTCCAGTGGGGGAGGGAATGAGCAGTTCTTC.

This chain connects TRBV18 to TRBJ2-1; 14 bases fit TRBD2. V shed 3 bases and J 3 bases; nucleotides not matched to a gene: 7. The CDR3 loop spans 18 amino acids. Germline assignment: CDR1 KGHSH and CDR2 LQKENI. CDR3 region: CASSPTSGGAFFYNEQFF. As DNA, the CDR3 is TGTGCCAGCTCACCGACTAGCGGGGGGGCATTTTTCTACAATGAGCAGTTCTTC. The full variable domain, rest sourced from reference TRBV18 and TRBJ2-1, is NAGVMQNPRHLVRRRGQEARLRCSPMKGHSHVYWYRQLPEEGLKFMVYLQKENIIDESGMPKERFSAEFPKEGPSILRIQQVVRGDSAAYFCASSPTSGGAFFYNEQFFGPGTRLTVL.

The chain recombines TRBV6-2 or TRBV6-3 with TRBJ2-1; D is perhaps TRBD2 (5 bases). The germline V gene has CDR1 MNHEY and CDR2 SVGEGT. The CDR3 is 11 residues long. Trimming shortened V by 2 bases and J by 15 bases, and 11 bases separated the two germline ends. As DNA, the CDR3 is TGTGCCAGCAGTTACGGACTCAGGCCGTTCTTC. Protein: CASSYGLRPFF.

This clone turned up a few times. This sequence joins TRBV5-1 and TRBJ1-2, with TRBD1 identical over 8 bases. Germline V CDR1 and CDR2: SGHRS, YFSETQ. Germline trimming cut 1 base from V and 6 bases from J; bases unmatched to any gene: 11. The CDR3 contains 16 residues. CDR3 protein: CASSLRSTGGSNGYTF. The CDR3 nucleotides read TGCGCCAGCAGCTTGCGGTCTACAGGGGGTTCTAATGGCTACACCTTC.

The chain recombines TRBV6-2 or TRBV6-3 with TRBJ2-5; tentative D call: TRBD2 (7 bases). CDR3 length: 17 residues. The germline V gene has CDR1 MNHEY and CDR2 SVGEGT. V shed 0 bases and J shed 5 bases, with 19 bases lying between them. This CDR3 is CASSYSRGGSISETQYF. The DNA of the CDR3 is TGTGCCAGCAGTTACTCGAGGGGGGGTAGTATCTCGGAGACCCAGTACTTC.

The chain employs TRBV15 and TRBJ2-1, with 8 bases lining up with TRBD2. This CDR3 has 14 amino acids. The V and J ends lost 1 base and 9 bases, in that order; junction bases with no gene match: 5. Germline CDR1 LNHNV, CDR2 YYDKDF (reference sequence). CDR3 residues: CATSRVRGAIEQFF. CDR3 nucleotides: TGTGCCACCAGCAGAGTGCGGGGGGCTATTGAGCAGTTCTTC.

This clone turned up a few times. V usage is TRBV11-2 and J usage is TRBJ1-2; 7 nucleotides match TRBD1. Germline loops: CDR1 SGHAT, CDR2 FQNNGV. The CDR3 extends over 14 amino acids. The ends lost 4 bases at V and 6 bases at J; junction bases unmatched: 8. CDR3 region: CASSSRQGVDGYTF. Here the CDR3 DNA reads TGTGCCAGCAGCTCGCGACAGGGTGTGGATGGCTACACCTTC.

The V gene is TRBV6-5, the J gene TRBJ1-5; D unresolved. Germline loops: CDR1 MNHEY, CDR2 SVGAGI. The CDR3 loop spans 13 amino acids. V shed 0 bases and J shed 6 bases, with 6 bases lying between them. DNA for the CDR3: TGTGCCAGCAGTTACTCGGCCAGTCAGCCCCAGCATTTT. Translated, it gives CASSYSASQPQHF.

V and J are TRBV5-1 and TRBJ1-1; 9 nucleotides align to TRBD1. The germline V gene has CDR1 SGHRS and CDR2 YFSETQ. The length of the CDR3 is 15 residues. Germline trimming cut 4 bases from V and 5 bases from J; bases unmatched to any gene: 9. The CDR3 loop is CASSARTGQGTEAFF. CDR3 sequence (DNA): TGCGCCAGCAGCGCCCGGACAGGACAGGGGACTGAAGCTTTCTTT.

The J gene is TRBJ1-6, the V gene TRBV10-3, with TRBD1 identical over 7 bases. The CDR3 runs 14 residues. Per the germline V gene, CDR1 is ENHRY and CDR2 is SYGVKD. V was pared by 4 bases and J by 10 bases, with 7 bases of the junction left unmatched. The DNA for the CDR3 is TGTGCCATCAGTGGACAGGGTCTAAACTCACCCCTCCACTTT. Translation gives CAISGQGLNSPLHF.

The rearrangement links TRBV5-4 to TRBJ1-6, with D maybe TRBD1 (6 bases). In germline, CDR1 is SGHNT, CDR2 YYREEE (reference sequence). The CDR3 length is 14 residues. Trimming left V 2 bases short and J 9 bases short, with 12 bases between. CDR3 sequence reads: CASSFDRLGSPLHF. The CDR3, as DNA: TGTGCCAGCAGCTTCGACAGGCTCGGTTCACCCCTCCACTTT.